This T cell receptor (beta chain) was retrieved from a study of blood T cells in healthy people across ages. Background on the study: About one barcoded beta molecule per two T cells was the capture yield of template switching.

Per the germline V gene, CDR1 is SEHNR and CDR2 is FQNEAQ (reference sequence). The V segment lost 5 bases and the J segment 0 bases; nucleotides outside the gene matches: 7. The CDR3 length is 17 residues. This clonotype was seen ten or more times. Using a J-beta primer mix together with a sample-barcoded 5' primer, a second PCR was run for roughly 6 to 12 cycles. Each cDNA molecule was tagged by a template-switch adaptor that had 12 random nucleotides. TCRdb processed the 5' RACE reads anew with MiXCR; each CDR3 protein has one entry. The sample holds 650,000 to 800,000 distinct CDR3 sequences, under 45% seen once.

Sequencing input: blood. The sequence derives from a man between 60 and 70 years old in good health. The rearrangement joins TRBV7-9 to TRBJ1-6; 7 positions agree with TRBD1. CDR3 sequence (DNA): TGTGCCAGCAGCCGCGACAGGGCTGGCTCCTATAATTCACCCCTCCACTTT. This gives the protein CASSRDRAGSYNSPLHF.